A selection of T cell receptor beta chains follows, all from one sample in a study of T cells in Graves' hyperthyroidism and ophthalmopathy. TCRdb re-analysed the multiplex PCR reads in MiXCR, keeping a single row per CDR3 protein. The table lists almost 600,000 distinct CDR3 sequences, approximately 44% of them singletons, with around 7.7% in the top ten. The source material was peripheral blood or thyroid tissue (not recorded which). The receptors derive from a woman under 30 with Graves' hyperthyroidism. Both conserved end residues are part of each CDR3. A D gene is named only where the DNA matches it firmly. Expanded clones get a size class; other rows say once, few or many, or leave the size out.

TGTGCCAGCAGCTTAGCGTTAGCTAGCGGGAGGATCACAGATACGCAGTATTTT | CASSLALASGRITDTQYF | few | TRBV7-2 | TRBD2 | TRBJ2-3
TGTGCCAGCAGCAAGAAAGCAGTCCACGAGCAGTACTTC | CASSKKAVHEQYF | - | TRBV11-1 | - | TRBJ2-7
TGTGCCAGCAGTTTAAAGTCAGGGGGCACTGAAGCTTTCTTT | CASSLKSGGTEAFF | few | TRBV12-3/TRBV12-4 | TRBD1 | TRBJ1-1
TGTGCCAGTAGTATAAGCACAGGGGCCCTTTATGGCTACACCTTC | CASSISTGALYGYTF | few | TRBV19 | TRBD1 | TRBJ1-2
TGCAGCCTCGGGCCCAAGGGCTACACCTTC | CSLGPKGYTF | - | TRBV29-1 | - | TRBJ1-2
TGTGCCAGCAGTGAAGCTGGGACAGGGATCAACGAGCAGTACTTC | CASSEAGTGINEQYF | - | TRBV2 | TRBD1 | TRBJ2-7
TGTGCCAGCAGCACGGGGGGAGCGGGAAACACCATATATTTT | CASSTGGAGNTIYF | - | TRBV7-6 | - | TRBJ1-3
TGTGCCAGCAGCATCGTGAGGGGACTAGTCTATGACGAGCAGTACTTC | CASSIVRGLVYDEQYF | many | TRBV27 | TRBD2 | TRBJ2-7
TGTGCCAGCAGTTACAGCTCTGGGGCCAACGTCCTGACTTTC | CASSYSSGANVLTF | many | TRBV6-2/TRBV6-3 | - | TRBJ2-6
TGTGCCACCAGCAGGGGAACAGGGAATGGGGAAAAACTGTTTTTT | CATSRGTGNGEKLFF | once | TRBV15 | - | TRBJ1-4
TGTGCCAGCAGCTTGGCGGGACAGCCTAGCAATCAGCCCCAGCATTTT | CASSLAGQPSNQPQHF | - | TRBV5-6 | TRBD1 | TRBJ1-5
TGCGCCAGCAGCCAACGGGGGAATGAGCAGTTCTTC | CASSQRGNEQFF | - | TRBV4-3 | - | TRBJ2-1
TGTGCCATCAGTGAGCGGACAGGGGCCAACGTCCTGACTTTC | CAISERTGANVLTF | - | TRBV10-3 | - | TRBJ2-6
TGCAGTGCTTCCTTGGCGCGAAACACCATATATTTT | CSASLARNTIYF | - | TRBV20-1 | - | TRBJ1-3
TGCAGCCAGGACCAGGATGAAAAACTGTTTTTT | CSQDQDEKLFF | - | TRBV20-1 | - | TRBJ1-4